This T cell receptor (beta chain) is drawn from a study of blood T cell repertoires in COVID-19. About the research overall: Collection of acute and convalescent COVID-19 samples took place in the United States, Italy and Spain. From T cells, B-cell-depleted T cells, or PBMCs came the material, which was cDNA or gDNA.

Germline values: CDR1 SGHVS, CDR2 FNYEAQ. The CDR3 covers 15 residues. Between the trimmed V and J ends, which lost 0 bases and 3 bases, there was a span of 11 bases. Profiling relied on immunoSEQ multiplex PCR, and the TCRdb table lists in-frame clones only, not all of them. The table lists 200,000 to 250,000 clones, about 85% of them singletons. The specimen was peripheral blood. V is TRBV7-6 and J is TRBJ1-2; tentative D call: TRBD1 (6 bases). The TCR sequence derives from a young woman who had recovered from COVID-19. The CDR3 region has the DNA TGTGCCAGCAGCTTAGCTACAGGGTCGGACTATGGCTACACCTTC. Translating gives CASSLATGSDYGYTF.